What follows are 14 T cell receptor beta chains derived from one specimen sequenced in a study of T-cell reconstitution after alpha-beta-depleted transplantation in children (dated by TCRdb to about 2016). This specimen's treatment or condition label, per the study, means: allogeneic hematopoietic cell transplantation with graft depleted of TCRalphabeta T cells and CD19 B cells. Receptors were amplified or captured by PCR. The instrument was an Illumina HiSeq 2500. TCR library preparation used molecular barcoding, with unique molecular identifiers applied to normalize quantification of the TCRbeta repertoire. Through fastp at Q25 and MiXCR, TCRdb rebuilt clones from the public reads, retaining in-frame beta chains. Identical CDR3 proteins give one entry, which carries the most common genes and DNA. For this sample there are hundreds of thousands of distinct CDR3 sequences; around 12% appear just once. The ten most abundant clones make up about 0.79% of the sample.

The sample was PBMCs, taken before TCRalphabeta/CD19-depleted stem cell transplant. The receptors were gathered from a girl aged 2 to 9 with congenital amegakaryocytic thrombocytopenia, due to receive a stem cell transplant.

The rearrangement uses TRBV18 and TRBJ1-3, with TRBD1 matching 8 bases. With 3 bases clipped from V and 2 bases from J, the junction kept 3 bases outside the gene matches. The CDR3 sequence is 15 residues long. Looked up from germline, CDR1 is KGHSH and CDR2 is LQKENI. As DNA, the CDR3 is TGTGCCAGCTCACCCGGACAGGGTCCTGGAAACACCATATATTTT. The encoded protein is CASSPGQGPGNTIYF.

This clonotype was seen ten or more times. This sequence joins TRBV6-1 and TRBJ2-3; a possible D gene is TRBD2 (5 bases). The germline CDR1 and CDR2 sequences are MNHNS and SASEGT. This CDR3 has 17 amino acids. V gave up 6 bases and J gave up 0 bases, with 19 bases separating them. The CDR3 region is CASRLLAAPSSTDTQYF. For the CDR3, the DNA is TGTGCCAGCAGGCTTCTAGCCGCTCCCTCTAGCACAGATACGCAGTATTTT.

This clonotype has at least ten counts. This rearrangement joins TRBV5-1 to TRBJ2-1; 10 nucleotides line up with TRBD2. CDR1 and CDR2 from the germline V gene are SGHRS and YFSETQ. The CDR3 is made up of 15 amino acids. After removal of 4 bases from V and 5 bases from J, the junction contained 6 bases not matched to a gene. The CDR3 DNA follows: TGCGCCAGCAGCCTCGGACTAGCGGATAACAATGAGCAGTTCTTC. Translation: CASSLGLADNNEQFF.

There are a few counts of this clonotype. CDR3 protein: CASSLERQPSYEQYF. CDR3 in DNA: TGTGCCAGCAGCTTAGAACGACAGCCATCCTACGAGCAGTACTTC. The V and J genes are TRBV7-9 and TRBJ2-7, with D perhaps matching TRBD1 (5 bases). Trimming removed 1 base at V and 1 base at J, with 11 bases between. The CDR3 is 15 residues long. The germline gives CDR1 SEHNR, CDR2 FQNEAQ (reference sequence).

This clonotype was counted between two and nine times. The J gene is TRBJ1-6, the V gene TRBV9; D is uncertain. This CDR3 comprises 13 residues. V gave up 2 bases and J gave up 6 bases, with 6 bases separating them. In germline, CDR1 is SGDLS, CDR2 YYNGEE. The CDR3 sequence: CASSVRLNSPLHF. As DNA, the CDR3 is TGTGCCAGCAGCGTCCGGCTTAATTCACCCCTCCACTTT.

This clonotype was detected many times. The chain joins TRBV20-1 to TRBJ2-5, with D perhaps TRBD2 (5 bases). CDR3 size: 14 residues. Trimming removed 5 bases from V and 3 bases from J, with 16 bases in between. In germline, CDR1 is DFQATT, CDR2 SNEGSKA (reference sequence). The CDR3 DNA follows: TGCAGTGCTTCCCGGCTCGGAGGTGAAGAGACCCAGTACTTC. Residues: CSASRLGGEETQYF.

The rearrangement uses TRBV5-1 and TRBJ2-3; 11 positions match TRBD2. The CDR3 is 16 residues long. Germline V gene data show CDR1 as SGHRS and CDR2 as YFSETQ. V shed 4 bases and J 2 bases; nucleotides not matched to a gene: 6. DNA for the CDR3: TGCGCCAGCAGCGATATACTAGCGGGAGTCACAGATACGCAGTATTTT. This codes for CASSDILAGVTDTQYF.

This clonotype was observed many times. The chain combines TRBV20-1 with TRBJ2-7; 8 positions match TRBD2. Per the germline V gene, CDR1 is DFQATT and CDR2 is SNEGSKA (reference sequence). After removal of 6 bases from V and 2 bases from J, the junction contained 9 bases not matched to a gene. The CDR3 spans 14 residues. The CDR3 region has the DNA TGCAGTGCCCCCCTCGGTAGCGGGACCTACGAGCAGTACTTC. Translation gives CSAPLGSGTYEQYF.

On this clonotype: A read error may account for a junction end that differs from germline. CDR3 nucleotides: TGTGCCAGCAGCCTCTACGGCCAGGGATACTCTTTC. It codes for CASSLYGQGYSF. This chain connects TRBV7-6 to TRBJ2-7, with D possibly matching TRBD1 (5 bases). The CDR3 has 12 amino acids. CDR1 SGHVS and CDR2 FNYEAQ come from the germline V gene.

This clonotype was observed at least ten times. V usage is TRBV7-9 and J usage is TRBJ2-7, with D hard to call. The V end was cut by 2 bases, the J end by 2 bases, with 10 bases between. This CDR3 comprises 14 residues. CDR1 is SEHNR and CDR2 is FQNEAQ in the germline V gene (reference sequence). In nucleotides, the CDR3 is TGTGCCAGCAGCTTATATCCAGACACCTACGAGCAGTACTTC. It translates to CASSLYPDTYEQYF.

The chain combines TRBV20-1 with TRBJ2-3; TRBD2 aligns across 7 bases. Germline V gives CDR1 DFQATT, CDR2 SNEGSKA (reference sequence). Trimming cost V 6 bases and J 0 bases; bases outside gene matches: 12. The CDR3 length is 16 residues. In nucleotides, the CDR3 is TGCAGTGCGGAGCCTAGCGGTTTCGCTAGCACAGATACGCAGTATTTT. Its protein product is CSAEPSGFASTDTQYF.

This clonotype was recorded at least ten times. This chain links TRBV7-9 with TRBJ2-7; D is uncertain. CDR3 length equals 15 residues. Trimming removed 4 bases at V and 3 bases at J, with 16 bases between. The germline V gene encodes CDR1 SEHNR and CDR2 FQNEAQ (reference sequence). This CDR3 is CASSSPSMGNYEQYF. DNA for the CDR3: TGTGCCAGCAGCTCCCCCTCTATGGGAAACTACGAGCAGTACTTC.

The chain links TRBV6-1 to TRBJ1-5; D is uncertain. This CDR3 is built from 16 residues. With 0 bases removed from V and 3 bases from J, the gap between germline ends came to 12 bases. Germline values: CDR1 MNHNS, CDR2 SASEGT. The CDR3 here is CASSEASVRNNQPQHF. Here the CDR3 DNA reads TGTGCCAGCAGTGAAGCCTCAGTACGGAACAATCAGCCCCAGCATTTT.

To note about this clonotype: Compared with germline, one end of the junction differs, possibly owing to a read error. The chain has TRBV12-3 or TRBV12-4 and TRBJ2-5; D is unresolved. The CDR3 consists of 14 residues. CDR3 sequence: CASSLLLGSETRYF. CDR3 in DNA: TGTGCCAGCAGTTTGCTGCTGGGTAGTGAGACCCGGTACTTC.